The sequence of this T cell receptor (beta chain) was determined in a study of glioma-infiltrating T cells after dendritic cell vaccination. Looking at the study overall: Dendritic cell vaccination trial patients had either newly diagnosed or recurrent glioblastoma. Dendritic cell vaccine was injected intradermally three times, biweekly.

Details on this clone: Other DNA sequences of this sample code for an identical CDR3.

The immunoSEQ assay amplified TCRB CDR3 from up to roughly 2 ug DNA. Sequenced by immunoSEQ multiplex PCR; TCRdb stores in-frame clones only, minus some. The sample shows roughly 51,000 clones, over 75% of them seen only once. V gave up 1 base and J gave up 1 base, with 7 bases separating them. CDR3 length: 13 residues. Germline CDR1 reads GTSNPN; CDR2 reads SVGIG (reference sequence). Selection required adequate fresh-frozen tumor tissue plus more than two years' survival data. Sample: blood, taken before dendritic cell vaccination. The clonotype comes from a human donor with glioblastoma. The chain is built from TRBV30 and TRBJ2-5; tentative D call: TRBD1 (5 bases). The CDR3 region has the DNA TGTGCCTGGAGTGGGGGCCCCCAAGAGACCCAGTACTTC. Its protein is CAWSGGPQETQYF.